These 16 T cell receptor beta chains share one sample of origin, sequenced in a study of control samples from healthy donors and cancer patients (dated by TCRdb to the early 2020s). The library was obtained by the immunoSEQ multiplex PCR assay. TCRdb took over this immuneACCESS table, retaining in-frame rearrangements with V and J assigned. Such tables are incomplete; in checked studies, under half of the missing clones stem from an unresolved V gene, and the remainder is unexplained. Within this sample are fewer than 60,000 clones, with roughly 95% of them counted one time only. The ten top clones hold nearly 2.5% of the sample. The sample was blood. The receptor set was obtained from a man aged 25 to 45 in good health.

The chain joins TRBV30 to TRBJ1-5, with D tentatively TRBD1 (6 bases). Germline CDR1 GTSNPN, CDR2 SVGIG (reference sequence). The CDR3 is made up of 18 amino acids. The ends were cut back, 4 bases at V and 3 bases at J, with 25 bases in the middle. In nucleotides, the CDR3 is TGTGCCTGGATCGCCGGGGTGGCGGGACAAAACCCCAATCAGCCCCAGCATTTT. Its protein product is CAWIAGVAGQNPNQPQHF.

Concerning this clone itself: Other DNA sequences of this sample code for an identical CDR3. The chain employs TRBV12-5 and TRBJ2-1, with D tentatively TRBD1 or TRBD2 (5 bases each). This CDR3 comprises 13 residues. Trimming stripped 6 bases from V and 3 bases from J, with 9 bases between. Germline CDR1 reads LGHNT; CDR2 reads FRNRAP. The CDR3 DNA reads as TGTGCTAGTGGACTAGACAGCTACAATGAGCAGTTCTTC. It yields the protein CASGLDSYNEQFF.

The chain combines TRBV27 with TRBJ2-3; D gene unclear. The CDR3 consists of 11 residues. Germline CDR1 is MNHEY and CDR2 is SMNVEV (reference sequence). V was cut by 5 bases and J by 2 bases, with 2 bases left in between. CDR3 region: CASSTTDTQYF. The CDR3 region has the DNA TGTGCCAGCAGTACCACAGATACGCAGTATTTT.

This rearrangement joins TRBV23-1 to TRBJ1-5, with TRBD1 matching over 7 bases. TRBV23-1 is noted as an ORF with a role that remains uncertain. This CDR3 region has 17 residues. V was pared by 0 bases and J by 4 bases, with 9 bases of the junction left unmatched. The CDR3 protein is CASSQSTGKVGNQPQHF. The CDR3 DNA sequence: TGCGCCAGCAGTCAATCGACAGGGAAGGTGGGAAATCAGCCCCAGCATTTT.

This clone was seen more than once but under ten times. The chain joins TRBV7-8 to TRBJ2-3; 10 nucleotides align to TRBD2. The CDR3 spans 18 residues. The germline V gene has CDR1 SGHVS and CDR2 FQNEAQ. Germline trimming cut 3 bases from V and 0 bases from J; bases unmatched to any gene: 9. CDR3 DNA sequence: TGTGCCAGCAGCTTTGGAGCGGGAGGGCCTCGTAGCACAGATACGCAGTATTTT. It specifies CASSFGAGGPRSTDTQYF.

The V call is TRBV6-5, the J call TRBJ2-7; 8 bases map to TRBD2. The germline gives CDR1 MNHEY, CDR2 SVGAGI. The J segment lost 5 bases and the V segment lost 4 bases, leaving 7 bases of the junction unmatched. This CDR3 contains 14 residues. The CDR3 loop is CASSFGTSLNEQYF. For the CDR3, the DNA is TGTGCCAGCAGTTTCGGGACTAGTTTGAACGAGCAGTACTTC.

This chain connects TRBV4-2 to TRBJ1-1; the D is unclear. The CDR3 length is 15 residues. CDR1 and CDR2 from the germline V gene are LGHNA and YNFKEQ. V gave up 2 bases and J gave up 4 bases, with 14 bases separating them. The CDR3 DNA sequence: TGTGCCAGCAGCCAACCCGACTTAGGCAGCACTGAAGCTTTCTTT. Protein: CASSQPDLGSTEAFF.

This clone showed up just a few times. The chain combines TRBV2 with TRBJ2-5, with 10 bases lining up with TRBD1. CDR1 and CDR2 (germline): SNHLY, FYNNEI. With V trimmed by 10 bases and J by 4 bases, 9 bases remained unmatched. The CDR3 extends over 14 amino acids. The CDR3 reads CAITRGQGGETQYF. The CDR3 DNA follows: TGTGCCATCACCCGCGGACAGGGGGGAGAGACCCAGTACTTC.

On this clone: Additional DNA sequences in this sample encode the identical CDR3. This rearrangement joins TRBV7-2 to TRBJ1-6, with D maybe TRBD1 (6 bases). The CDR3 length is 19 residues. CDR1 is SGHTA, CDR2 FQGNSA, per germline. V lost 1 base to trimming and J lost 6 bases, with 22 bases between them. The CDR3 is CASSLVGGGWGQGNSPLHF. The CDR3 nucleotides read TGTGCCAGCAGCTTAGTCGGGGGCGGATGGGGGCAGGGTAATTCACCCCTCCACTTT. Filled out from reference TRBV7-2 and TRBJ1-6, the complete variable domain reads GAGVSQSPSNKVTEKGKDVELRCDPISGHTALYWYRQSLGQGLEFLIYFQGNSAPDKSGLPSDRFSAERTGGSVSTLTIQRTQQEDSAVYLCASSLVGGGWGQGNSPLHFGNGTRLTVT.

The V and J genes are TRBV19 and TRBJ2-5; D unclear. The CDR3 has 12 residues. Germline loops: CDR1 LNHDA, CDR2 SQIVND (reference sequence). V dropped 5 bases and J dropped 5 bases, with 9 bases sitting between them. CDR3 in amino acids: CASSAAGETQYF. In DNA form, the CDR3 reads TGTGCCAGTAGTGCAGCCGGCGAGACCCAGTACTTC.

This chain links TRBV6-5 with TRBJ1-1, with D possibly being TRBD1 (5 bases). From germline, CDR1 is MNHEY and CDR2 SVGAGI. Between the trimmed V and J ends, which lost 0 bases and 7 bases, there was a span of 15 bases. The CDR3 is 15 amino acids. For the CDR3, the DNA is TGTGCCAGCAGTTACTCGCCGGAGTGGGGGATTGAAGCTTTCTTT. Protein: CASSYSPEWGIEAFF.

The rearrangement joins TRBV6-5 to TRBJ1-2, with D hard to call. The V gene lost 2 bases and the J gene lost 7 bases, with 17 bases spanning the gap. Germline loops: CDR1 MNHEY, CDR2 SVGAGI. The CDR3 spans 15 residues. In DNA form, the CDR3 reads TGTGCCAGCAGTTACGGTCGCGTGGTCGCGGGTGGCTACACCTTC. This gives the protein CASSYGRVVAGGYTF.

This sequence joins TRBV28 and TRBJ1-5; D is undetermined. The V gene's germline CDR1 is MDHEN and CDR2 SYDVKM. Trimming cost V 5 bases and J 3 bases, with 11 bases left between them. There are 14 residues in the CDR3. The CDR3 nucleotides read TGTGCCAGCAGTCCCCCCGGCCCCAATCAGCCCCAGCATTTT. Translation gives CASSPPGPNQPQHF. The variable domain in full, completed from reference TRBV28 and TRBJ1-5, reads DVKVTQSSRYLVKRTGEKVFLECVQDMDHENMFWYRQDPGLGLRLIYFSYDVKMKEKGDIPEGYSVSREKKERFSLILESASTNQTSMYLCASSPPGPNQPQHFGDGTRLSIL.

The rearrangement uses TRBV4-1 and TRBJ2-1; 12 bases are a match to TRBD2. The V gene end was trimmed by 1 base and the J gene end by 15 bases; junction bases not matched to a gene: 10. This CDR3 region has 15 residues. CDR1 and CDR2 from the germline V gene are MGHRA and YSYEKL. The CDR3 DNA reads TGCGCCAGCAGCCAAGTGCTAGCGGGAGGGCCCAACCGGTTCTTC. The encoded protein is CASSQVLAGGPNRFF.

The chain is built from TRBV28 and TRBJ2-7; weak D call: TRBD2 (6 bases). Germline CDR1 reads MDHEN; CDR2 reads SYDVKM. V lost 6 bases and J lost 9, with 33 bases in between. The CDR3 is 18 amino acids. The CDR3 DNA is TGTGCCAGCAGCGGGAGCACACCCCGCTCCTTTACCTACGACGGGCAGTACTTC. It codes for CASSGSTPRSFTYDGQYF.

J is TRBJ2-7 and V is TRBV5-1, with 8 bases matching TRBD1. The CDR3 extends over 17 amino acids. V lost 0 bases, J lost 1 base, and 9 bases stayed unmatched. CDR1 SGHRS and CDR2 YFSETQ come from the germline V gene. CDR3 residues: CASSLAVRTGWSYEQYF. CDR3 coding DNA: TGCGCCAGCAGCTTGGCCGTCCGGACAGGGTGGTCCTACGAGCAGTACTTC. The whole variable domain, filled in from reference TRBV5-1 and TRBJ2-7, reads KAGVTQTPRYLIKTRGQQVTLSCSPISGHRSVSWYQQTPGQGLQFLFEYFSETQRNKGNFPGRFSGRQFSNSRSEMNVSTLELGDSALYLCASSLAVRTGWSYEQYFGPGTRLTVT.